This T cell receptor (beta chain) is drawn from a study of T cells expressing NK-cell markers. Whole-study context: It was sorted CD3+CD56-NKG2C+, CD3+CD56+NKG2C- and CD3+CD56+NKG2C+ T cells that provided the TCR beta repertoires.

TCRdb reprocessed the 5' RACE reads, keeping one entry per CDR3 protein, no DNA. The listing contains roughly 300,000 distinct CDR3 sequences. Germline assignment: CDR1 SGDLS and CDR2 YYNGEE. The CDR3 has 17 amino acids. The receptor was derived from a woman between 18 and 70 years old in good health. The source material was blood T cells: a sorted CD56 or NKG2C T cell subset, CD4+ or CD8+ T cells, or bulk PBMC T cells (not recorded which). The J gene is TRBJ2-5, the V gene TRBV9; TCRdb selects TRBD2, and the lack of DNA leaves this call unchecked. This CDR3 reads CASSAGTSGGLQETQYF.